This T cell receptor beta chain is drawn from a study of blood T cell repertoires in COVID-19. This clone has a single count. The data were produced by immunoSEQ multiplex PCR, yet TCRdb's version contains in-frame clones alone and is incomplete. The data contain hundreds of thousands of clones, approximately 91% of them seen just once; the ten biggest clones take up 11%. This CDR3 spans 13 amino acids. V was clipped by 3 bases and J by 6 bases; unmatched bases: 2. Germline CDR1 is MDHEN and CDR2 is SYDVKM. The sequence was collected from a woman in her twenties or thirties with COVID-19, enrolled during active disease. The chain joins TRBV28 to TRBJ2-7; 10 bases line up with TRBD1. The specimen was peripheral blood. DNA of the CDR3: TGTGCCAGCAGTTTGGGACAGGGGAGCGAGCAGTACTTC. Translating gives CASSLGQGSEQYF.